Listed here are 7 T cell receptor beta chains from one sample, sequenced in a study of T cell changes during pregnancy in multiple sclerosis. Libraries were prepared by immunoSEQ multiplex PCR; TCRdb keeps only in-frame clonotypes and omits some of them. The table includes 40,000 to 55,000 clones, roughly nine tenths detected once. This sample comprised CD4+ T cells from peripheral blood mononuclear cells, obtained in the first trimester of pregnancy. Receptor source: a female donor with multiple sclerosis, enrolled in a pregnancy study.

CDR3 nucleotides: TGCGCCAGCAGCTTGGGCGGGACAGGGACCGGGGAGCTGTTTTTT. This codes for CASSLGGTGTGELFF. V usage is TRBV5-1 and J usage is TRBJ2-2; 9 nucleotides align to TRBD1. Germline CDR1 reads SGHRS; CDR2 reads YFSETQ. The CDR3 extends over 15 amino acids. Germline trimming cut 0 bases from V and 5 bases from J; bases unmatched to any gene: 2.

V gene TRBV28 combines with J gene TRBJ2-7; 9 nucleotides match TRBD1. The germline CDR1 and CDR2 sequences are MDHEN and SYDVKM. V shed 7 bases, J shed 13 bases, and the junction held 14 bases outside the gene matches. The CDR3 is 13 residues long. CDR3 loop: CASMGRGQGTGYF. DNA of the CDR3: TGTGCCAGCATGGGCCGGGGACAGGGAACCGGCTACTTC.

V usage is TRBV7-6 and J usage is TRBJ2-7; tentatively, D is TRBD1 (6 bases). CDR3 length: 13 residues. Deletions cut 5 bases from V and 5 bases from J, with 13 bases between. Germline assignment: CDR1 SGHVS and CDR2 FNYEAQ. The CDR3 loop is CASSANRDDEQYF. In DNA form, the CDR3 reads TGTGCCAGCAGCGCTAACAGGGACGACGAGCAGTACTTC.

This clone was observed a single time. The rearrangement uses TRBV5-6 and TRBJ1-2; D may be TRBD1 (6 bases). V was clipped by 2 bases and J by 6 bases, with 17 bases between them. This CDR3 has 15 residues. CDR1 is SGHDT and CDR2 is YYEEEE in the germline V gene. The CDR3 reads CASSFRGTLVNGYTF. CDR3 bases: TGTGCCAGCAGCTTTCGTGGGACACTGGTTAATGGCTACACCTTC.

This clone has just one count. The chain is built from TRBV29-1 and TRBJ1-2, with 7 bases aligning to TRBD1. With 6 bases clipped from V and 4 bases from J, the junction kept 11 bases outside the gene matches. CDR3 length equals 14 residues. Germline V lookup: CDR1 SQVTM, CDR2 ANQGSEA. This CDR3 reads CSVPTLGGAYGYTF. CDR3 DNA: TGCAGCGTACCGACCTTAGGGGGCGCCTATGGCTACACCTTC.

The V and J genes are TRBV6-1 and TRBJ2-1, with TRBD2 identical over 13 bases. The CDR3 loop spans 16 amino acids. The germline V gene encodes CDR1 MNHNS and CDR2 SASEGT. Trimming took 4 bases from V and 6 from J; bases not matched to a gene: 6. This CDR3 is CASSVGLAGVSNEQFF. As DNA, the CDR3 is TGTGCCAGCAGTGTTGGACTAGCGGGAGTTTCCAATGAGCAGTTCTTC.

CDR3 DNA: TGTGCCTGGAGTGACCCCGGAGGGGAGTCCTACAATGAGCAGTTCTTC. As protein: CAWSDPGGESYNEQFF. V usage is TRBV30 and J usage is TRBJ2-1; possibly TRBD2 for D (6 bases). The length of the CDR3 is 16 residues. V lost 1 base to trimming and J lost 1 base, with 14 bases between them. Per the germline V gene, CDR1 is GTSNPN and CDR2 is SVGIG (reference sequence).